Listed below are T cell receptor beta chains from one sample, sequenced in a study of blood T cell repertoires in COVID-19. The repertoire was sequenced with immunoSEQ multiplex PCR; TCRdb's copy has only in-frame clones and lacks some. The sample carries fewer than 200,000 clones, roughly 90% recorded once. Specimen: peripheral blood. The receptors shown here come from a man in his 70s with active or convalescent COVID-19. Each CDR3 is given with its conserved first and last residue. The order of the fields is clone size, D gene, V gene, J gene, CDR3 protein, CDR3 DNA. A D gene is named only where the DNA matches it firmly. Part of the rows lack a size; the others show once, few, many or a class for expanded clones.

clone_size: -; d_call: -; v_call: TRBV27; j_call: TRBJ1-2; cdr3_aa: CASSLRGNGYTF; cdr3_nt: TGTGCCAGCAGTTTGCGAGGGAATGGCTACACCTTC
clone_size: -; d_call: TRBD2; v_call: TRBV7-2; j_call: TRBJ2-1; cdr3_aa: CASSFYSTSTKNEQFF; cdr3_nt: TGTGCCAGCAGCTTCTATTCGACTAGCACCAAGAATGAGCAGTTCTTC
clone_size: -; d_call: -; v_call: TRBV5-4; j_call: TRBJ2-7; cdr3_aa: CASSLGGRFYEQYF; cdr3_nt: TGTGCCAGCAGCTTGGGCGGCAGATTCTACGAGCAGTACTTC
clone_size: -; d_call: TRBD2; v_call: TRBV6-2/TRBV6-3; j_call: TRBJ2-6; cdr3_aa: CASSARPGGSGANVLTF; cdr3_nt: TGTGCCAGCAGTGCACGACCCGGGGGGTCCGGGGCCAACGTCCTGACTTTC
clone_size: -; d_call: -; v_call: TRBV4-1; j_call: TRBJ1-1; cdr3_aa: CASSLPFGAMNTEAFF; cdr3_nt: TGCGCCAGCAGCCTCCCCTTTGGGGCCATGAACACTGAAGCTTTCTTT
clone_size: -; d_call: TRBD1; v_call: TRBV6-5; j_call: TRBJ1-2; cdr3_aa: CASSYSGQVDYGYTF; cdr3_nt: TGTGCCAGCAGTTACTCGGGACAGGTGGACTATGGCTACACCTTC
clone_size: once; d_call: -; v_call: TRBV28; j_call: TRBJ1-5; cdr3_aa: CASRPHRVNQPQHF; cdr3_nt: TGTGCCAGCAGACCCCACAGGGTAAATCAGCCCCAGCATTTT
clone_size: few; d_call: TRBD1; v_call: TRBV9; j_call: TRBJ1-6; cdr3_aa: CASSPGQGKNSPLHF; cdr3_nt: TGTGCCAGCAGCCCAGGACAGGGGAAGAATTCACCCCTCCACTTT
clone_size: -; d_call: TRBD1; v_call: TRBV6-2/TRBV6-3; j_call: TRBJ1-4; cdr3_aa: CASSKRQGATEKLFF; cdr3_nt: TGTGCCAGCAGTAAAAGACAGGGGGCAACTGAAAAACTGTTTTTT
clone_size: -; d_call: TRBD2; v_call: TRBV28; j_call: TRBJ2-1; cdr3_aa: CASSPGGGVTYNEQFF; cdr3_nt: TGTGCCAGCAGTCCGGGCGGGGGGGTCACCTACAATGAGCAGTTCTTC
clone_size: once; d_call: -; v_call: TRBV5-1; j_call: TRBJ2-7; cdr3_aa: CASSLGRDYEQYF; cdr3_nt: TGCGCCAGCAGCTTGGGCAGGGATTACGAGCAGTACTTC
clone_size: few; d_call: TRBD1; v_call: TRBV30; j_call: TRBJ1-5; cdr3_aa: CAWSGGGQGRKYSNQPQHF; cdr3_nt: TGTGCCTGGAGTGGCGGGGGACAGGGGAGGAAGTATAGCAATCAGCCCCAGCATTTT
clone_size: -; d_call: -; v_call: TRBV28; j_call: TRBJ1-5; cdr3_aa: CASSLRGPRYQPQHF; cdr3_nt: TGTGCCAGCAGCCTCAGGGGCCCGCGTTATCAGCCCCAGCATTTT
clone_size: few; d_call: TRBD1; v_call: TRBV6-6; j_call: TRBJ1-1; cdr3_aa: CASSYPNRGRRTEAFF; cdr3_nt: TGTGCCAGCAGTTACCCCAACAGGGGGAGGAGAACTGAAGCTTTCTTT
clone_size: -; d_call: -; v_call: TRBV18; j_call: TRBJ1-1; cdr3_aa: CASSPARETEAFF; cdr3_nt: TGTGCCAGCTCACCGGCCCGGGAGACTGAAGCTTTCTTT
clone_size: -; d_call: -; v_call: TRBV4-1; j_call: TRBJ1-2; cdr3_aa: CASSQDGQGPGYGYTF; cdr3_nt: TGCGCCAGCAGCCAAGACGGTCAGGGGCCCGGCTATGGCTACACCTTC
clone_size: -; d_call: -; v_call: TRBV19; j_call: TRBJ1-5; cdr3_aa: CASTPAGNQNQPQHF; cdr3_nt: TGTGCCAGTACCCCTGCAGGGAACCAAAATCAGCCCCAGCATTTT
clone_size: -; d_call: TRBD2; v_call: TRBV19; j_call: TRBJ2-1; cdr3_aa: CASSRGWGAGAHNEQFF; cdr3_nt: TGTGCCAGTAGTAGGGGATGGGGAGCGGGGGCCCACAATGAGCAGTTCTTC
clone_size: -; d_call: -; v_call: TRBV3-1/TRBV3-2; j_call: TRBJ2-2; cdr3_aa: CASSRKGTSHTGELFF; cdr3_nt: TGTGCCAGCAGCCGGAAGGGGACTTCCCACACCGGGGAGCTGTTTTTT
clone_size: -; d_call: TRBD1; v_call: TRBV19; j_call: TRBJ1-1; cdr3_aa: CASSRRTGMNTEAFF; cdr3_nt: TGTGCCAGTAGCCGTCGGACAGGTATGAACACTGAAGCTTTCTTT
clone_size: -; d_call: TRBD1; v_call: TRBV7-2; j_call: TRBJ1-2; cdr3_aa: CASSSQTGDAGYTF; cdr3_nt: TGTGCCAGCAGCTCCCAGACAGGGGATGCTGGCTACACCTTC
clone_size: once; d_call: TRBD1; v_call: TRBV18; j_call: TRBJ2-7; cdr3_aa: CASSQGWTGGPRRPYEQYF; cdr3_nt: TGTGCCAGCTCCCAGGGGTGGACAGGGGGCCCTAGGCGTCCCTACGAGCAGTACTTC
clone_size: -; d_call: TRBD2; v_call: TRBV7-8; j_call: TRBJ2-1; cdr3_aa: CASSSRTSGGANEQFF; cdr3_nt: TGTGCCAGCAGCTCCAGGACTAGCGGGGGGGCGAATGAGCAGTTCTTC
clone_size: -; d_call: TRBD1; v_call: TRBV18; j_call: TRBJ2-3; cdr3_aa: CASSPDRVPSTDTQYF; cdr3_nt: TGTGCCAGCTCGCCCGACAGGGTTCCTAGCACAGATACGCAGTATTTT
clone_size: -; d_call: TRBD1; v_call: TRBV11-2; j_call: TRBJ1-4; cdr3_aa: CASSPPGTGSEKLFF; cdr3_nt: TGTGCCAGCAGCCCCCCTGGGACAGGATCCGAAAAACTGTTTTTT
clone_size: -; d_call: -; v_call: TRBV28; j_call: TRBJ1-2; cdr3_aa: CASRAPGLGYGYTF; cdr3_nt: TGTGCCAGCAGGGCCCCGGGACTCGGATATGGCTACACCTTC
clone_size: -; d_call: -; v_call: TRBV16; j_call: TRBJ2-3; cdr3_aa: CASSRGDTQYF; cdr3_nt: TGTGCCAGCAGCAGGGGGGATACGCAGTATTTT
clone_size: -; d_call: -; v_call: TRBV6-5; j_call: TRBJ2-7; cdr3_aa: CASSYSKGAYEQYF; cdr3_nt: TGTGCCAGCAGTTACTCGAAAGGAGCCTACGAGCAGTACTTC
clone_size: -; d_call: -; v_call: TRBV5-1; j_call: TRBJ2-2; cdr3_aa: CASSLGAGENTGELFF; cdr3_nt: TGCGCCAGCAGCCTGGGGGCAGGGGAGAACACCGGGGAGCTGTTTTTT
clone_size: -; d_call: -; v_call: TRBV27; j_call: TRBJ1-4; cdr3_aa: CASSLAGSGEKLFF; cdr3_nt: TGTGCCAGCAGTTTGGCGGGGTCGGGTGAAAAACTGTTTTTT
clone_size: -; d_call: -; v_call: TRBV7-9; j_call: TRBJ1-5; cdr3_aa: CASSLRGSNQPQHF; cdr3_nt: TGTGCCAGCAGCTTACGAGGAAGCAATCAGCCCCAGCATTTT
clone_size: -; d_call: TRBD1; v_call: TRBV6-5; j_call: TRBJ2-2; cdr3_aa: CASSSQGASTGELFF; cdr3_nt: TGTGCCAGCAGTTCTCAGGGGGCTTCAACCGGGGAGCTGTTTTTT
clone_size: -; d_call: TRBD2; v_call: TRBV18; j_call: TRBJ2-4; cdr3_aa: CASSPPLREGHVGKNIQYF; cdr3_nt: TGTGCCAGCTCACCACCTTTACGGGAGGGCCACGTCGGCAAAAACATTCAGTACTTC
clone_size: -; d_call: -; v_call: TRBV7-7; j_call: TRBJ2-5; cdr3_aa: CASSLRGKETQYF; cdr3_nt: TGTGCCAGCAGCTTAAGGGGGAAGGAGACCCAGTACTTC
clone_size: once; d_call: TRBD2; v_call: TRBV18; j_call: TRBJ2-6; cdr3_aa: CASSTTSGAISGANVLTF; cdr3_nt: TGTGCCAGCTCAACAACTAGCGGAGCGATCTCTGGGGCCAACGTCCTGACTTTC
clone_size: -; d_call: TRBD1; v_call: TRBV10-1; j_call: TRBJ2-7; cdr3_aa: CASSGTGYEQYF; cdr3_nt: TGCGCCAGCAGTGGGACAGGCTACGAGCAGTACTTC
clone_size: -; d_call: TRBD1; v_call: TRBV19; j_call: TRBJ1-5; cdr3_aa: CASRTPLAGGAVNQPQHF; cdr3_nt: TGTGCCAGTAGAACACCCTTGGCAGGGGGCGCAGTCAATCAGCCCCAGCATTTT
clone_size: -; d_call: TRBD1; v_call: TRBV18; j_call: TRBJ2-2; cdr3_aa: CASSPTGSGTGELFF; cdr3_nt: TGTGCCAGCTCACCGACAGGGAGTGGCACCGGGGAGCTGTTTTTT
clone_size: -; d_call: -; v_call: TRBV12-3/TRBV12-4; j_call: TRBJ1-2; cdr3_aa: CASSFVLSGGYTF; cdr3_nt: TGTGCCAGCAGTTTCGTTCTTTCGGGAGGCTACACCTTC
clone_size: -; d_call: -; v_call: TRBV4-3; j_call: TRBJ2-1; cdr3_aa: CASSQELGLKSNEQFF; cdr3_nt: TGCGCCAGCAGCCAAGAATTGGGACTTAAGAGCAATGAGCAGTTCTTC
clone_size: -; d_call: TRBD1; v_call: TRBV28; j_call: TRBJ1-2; cdr3_aa: CASGQELNYGYTF; cdr3_nt: TGTGCCAGCGGACAGGAGCTTAACTATGGCTACACCTTC
clone_size: -; d_call: -; v_call: TRBV6-5; j_call: TRBJ1-1; cdr3_aa: CASRAGTTNTEAFF; cdr3_nt: TGTGCCAGCAGGGCCGGGACAACGAACACTGAAGCTTTCTTT
clone_size: -; d_call: TRBD2; v_call: TRBV4-3; j_call: TRBJ2-7; cdr3_aa: CASSQDSSSGYEQYF; cdr3_nt: TGCGCCAGCAGCCAAGATTCATCTAGCGGCTACGAGCAGTACTTC
clone_size: -; d_call: TRBD1; v_call: TRBV5-1; j_call: TRBJ2-7; cdr3_aa: CASSPQGALSYEQYF; cdr3_nt: TGCGCCAGCAGTCCCCAGGGGGCCCTCTCCTACGAGCAGTACTTC
clone_size: -; d_call: -; v_call: TRBV3-1/TRBV3-2; j_call: TRBJ1-1; cdr3_aa: CASSQGQRSAFF; cdr3_nt: TGTGCCAGCAGCCAAGGCCAGCGTTCAGCTTTCTTT
clone_size: -; d_call: -; v_call: TRBV5-8; j_call: TRBJ1-4; cdr3_aa: CASSLSTGNEKLFF; cdr3_nt: TGTGCCAGCAGCTTGTCTACAGGCAATGAAAAACTGTTTTTT
clone_size: few; d_call: TRBD1; v_call: TRBV10-3; j_call: TRBJ1-5; cdr3_aa: CATAPGQGLQTSQPQHF; cdr3_nt: TGTGCCACCGCCCCGGGACAGGGGTTACAAACTTCTCAGCCCCAGCATTTT
clone_size: -; d_call: TRBD1; v_call: TRBV7-2; j_call: TRBJ1-5; cdr3_aa: CASRGQADQPQHF; cdr3_nt: TGTGCCAGCAGGGGACAGGCAGATCAGCCCCAGCATTTT
clone_size: -; d_call: -; v_call: TRBV27; j_call: TRBJ1-6; cdr3_aa: CASAPSEGYNSPLHF; cdr3_nt: TGTGCCAGCGCCCCTTCCGAGGGTTATAATTCACCCCTCCACTTT
clone_size: -; d_call: -; v_call: TRBV15; j_call: TRBJ2-7; cdr3_aa: CATSSKGREQYF; cdr3_nt: TGTGCCACCAGCAGTAAGGGGCGTGAGCAGTACTTC
clone_size: -; d_call: -; v_call: TRBV4-3; j_call: TRBJ1-6; cdr3_aa: CASSQVTQGNSPLHF; cdr3_nt: TGCGCCAGCAGCCAAGTTACACAGGGAAATTCACCCCTCCACTTT
clone_size: -; d_call: TRBD1; v_call: TRBV5-1; j_call: TRBJ1-4; cdr3_aa: CASSLSETGANEKLFF; cdr3_nt: TGCGCCAGCAGCTTGTCCGAGACAGGGGCTAATGAAAAACTGTTTTTT
clone_size: -; d_call: -; v_call: TRBV7-2; j_call: TRBJ2-5; cdr3_aa: CASSTLGGRGETQYF; cdr3_nt: TGTGCCAGCAGCACCCTGGGGGGGCGCGGGGAGACCCAGTACTTC
clone_size: -; d_call: -; v_call: TRBV19; j_call: TRBJ1-4; cdr3_aa: CASSLLAGAGEKLFF; cdr3_nt: TGTGCCAGTAGTCTCCTTGCAGGGGCAGGGGAAAAACTGTTTTTT
clone_size: -; d_call: -; v_call: TRBV15; j_call: TRBJ2-7; cdr3_aa: CATSRRTSSSYEQYF; cdr3_nt: TGTGCCACCAGCAGAAGGACATCATCCTCCTACGAGCAGTACTTC
clone_size: -; d_call: TRBD2; v_call: TRBV5-1; j_call: TRBJ2-1; cdr3_aa: CASSLSRTSNEQFF; cdr3_nt: TGCGCCAGCAGCTTGTCTAGGACTAGTAATGAGCAGTTCTTC
clone_size: -; d_call: -; v_call: TRBV19; j_call: TRBJ2-7; cdr3_aa: CASSTRRGSYEQYF; cdr3_nt: TGTGCCAGTAGCACCCGGAGGGGCTCCTACGAGCAGTACTTC
clone_size: -; d_call: -; v_call: TRBV4-3; j_call: TRBJ1-3; cdr3_aa: CASSQVAGNTIYF; cdr3_nt: TGCGCCAGCAGCCAAGTGGCAGGAAACACCATATATTTT
clone_size: -; d_call: -; v_call: TRBV27; j_call: TRBJ1-2; cdr3_aa: CASSPRGRDSVYTF; cdr3_nt: TGTGCCAGCAGTCCTCGTGGCAGGGACTCCGTCTACACCTTC
clone_size: -; d_call: -; v_call: TRBV30; j_call: TRBJ1-4; cdr3_aa: CAWSEAGGRGGKLFF; cdr3_nt: TGTGCCTGGAGTGAAGCGGGGGGCCGTGGTGGAAAACTGTTTTTT